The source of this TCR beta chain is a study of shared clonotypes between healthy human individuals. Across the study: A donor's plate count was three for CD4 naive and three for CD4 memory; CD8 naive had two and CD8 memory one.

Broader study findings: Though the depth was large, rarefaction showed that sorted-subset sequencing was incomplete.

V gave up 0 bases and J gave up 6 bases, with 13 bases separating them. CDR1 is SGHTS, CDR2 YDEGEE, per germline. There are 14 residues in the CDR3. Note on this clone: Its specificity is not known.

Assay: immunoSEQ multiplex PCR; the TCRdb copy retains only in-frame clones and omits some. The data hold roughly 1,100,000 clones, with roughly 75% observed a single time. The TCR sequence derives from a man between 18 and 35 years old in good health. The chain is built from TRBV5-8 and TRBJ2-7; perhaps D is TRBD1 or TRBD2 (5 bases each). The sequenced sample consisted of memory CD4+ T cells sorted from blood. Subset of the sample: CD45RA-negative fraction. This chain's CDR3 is CASSLGPGTGEQYF. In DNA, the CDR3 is TGTGCCAGCAGCTTGGGCCCAGGGACGGGCGAGCAGTACTTC.